The sample holds many counts of the clone carrying this TCR beta chain. Its cognate antigen is unknown. The sample originates from a study of T cells in Graves' hyperthyroidism and ophthalmopathy. Study-wide findings and caveats: Before onset, by a median of approximately 5.9 months, the model predicted ophthalmopathy. Researchers found most expanded thyroid clonotypes above 0.001 in blood as well.

Among ophthalmopathy patients, the Clinical Activity Score reached at least 3, the NOSPECS grade reached at least 4, and duration remained under 3 months. V was shortened by 0 bases and J by 3 bases, with 12 bases between the two germline ends. In germline, CDR1 is SGHAT, CDR2 FQNNGV. This CDR3 is built from 15 residues. RNA transcripts yielded amplified TCR beta CDR3 regions. The HTBI primer set served for first-round RT-PCR of the TCR CDR3. TCRdb re-derived calls from the multiplex PCR reads in MiXCR, one entry per CDR3 protein. The table lists 300,000 to 450,000 distinct CDR3 sequences, about a sixth of them singletons.

The source material was blood. The sequence came from a woman aged 40 to 49 with Graves' ophthalmopathy. The chain combines TRBV11-2 with TRBJ2-7, with D possibly being TRBD1 (6 bases). The CDR3 sequence is CASSLDRGGHYEQYF. As DNA, the CDR3 is TGTGCCAGCAGCTTAGACAGGGGTGGCCACTACGAGCAGTACTTC.